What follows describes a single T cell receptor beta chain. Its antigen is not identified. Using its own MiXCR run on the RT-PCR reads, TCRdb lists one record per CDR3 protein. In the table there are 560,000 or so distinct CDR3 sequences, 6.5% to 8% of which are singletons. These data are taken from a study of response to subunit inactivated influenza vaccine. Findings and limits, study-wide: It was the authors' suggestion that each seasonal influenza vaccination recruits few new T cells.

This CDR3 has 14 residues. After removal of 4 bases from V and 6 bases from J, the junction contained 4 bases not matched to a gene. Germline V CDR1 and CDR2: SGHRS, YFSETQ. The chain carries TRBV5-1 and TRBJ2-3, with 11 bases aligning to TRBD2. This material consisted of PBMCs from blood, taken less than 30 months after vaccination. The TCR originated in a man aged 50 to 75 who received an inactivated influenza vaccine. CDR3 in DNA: TGCGCCAGCAGCCCGACTAGCGGGAAGGATACGCAGTATTTT. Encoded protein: CASSPTSGKDTQYF. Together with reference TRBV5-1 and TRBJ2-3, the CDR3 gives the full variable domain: KAGVTQTPRYLIKTRGQQVTLSCSPISGHRSVSWYQQTPGQGLQFLFEYFSETQRNKGNFPGRFSGRQFSNSRSEMNVSTLELGDSALYLCASSPTSGKDTQYFGPGTRLTVL.